The 27 T cell receptor beta chains in this list originate from one sample, sequenced in a study of cytomegalovirus exposure and HLA in healthy donors. The PCR used 60 Vbeta and 13 Jbeta primers. Sequenced by immunoSEQ multiplex PCR; TCRdb stores in-frame clones only, minus some. The profile shows some 130,000 clones, roughly 80% of them singletons. The sequenced sample consisted of PBMCs. The origin of the receptors is a woman aged 50 to 60 in good health and CMV-seropositive.

This clone has just a few counts. This CDR3 is CASSLGQGLYNEQFF. The CDR3 region has the DNA TGTGCCAGCAGCTTGGGCCAGGGGCTGTACAATGAGCAGTTCTTC. This sequence joins TRBV11-2 and TRBJ2-1, with D perhaps TRBD1 (6 bases). The germline V gene has CDR1 SGHAT and CDR2 FQNNGV. V dropped 3 bases and J dropped 4 bases, with 13 bases sitting between them. This CDR3 comprises 15 residues.

The rearrangement joins TRBV28 to TRBJ2-5; 7 bases fit TRBD1. Losses at the gene ends were 4 bases for V and 2 bases for J; bases not matched to a gene: 4. This CDR3 contains 14 residues. Germline values: CDR1 MDHEN, CDR2 SYDVKM. The CDR3 DNA reads TGTGCCAGCAGTTCGCCGGGACAGCAAGAGACCCAGTACTTC. Translated, it gives CASSSPGQQETQYF.

The chain uses TRBV10-3 and TRBJ2-3, with 8 positions matching TRBD1. Per germline, CDR1 ENHRY and CDR2 SYGVKD. Trimming took 4 bases from V and 5 from J; bases not matched to a gene: 11. CDR3 length equals 16 residues. CDR3 residues: CAISGVATGGGDTQYF. The CDR3 nucleotides are TGTGCCATCAGTGGGGTGGCTACAGGGGGTGGAGATACGCAGTATTTT.

V and J are TRBV30 and TRBJ2-7, with D tentatively TRBD1 (5 bases). V lost 1 base, J lost 9 bases, and 19 bases lay in between. The CDR3 spans 14 residues. Per germline, CDR1 GTSNPN and CDR2 SVGIG (reference sequence). CDR3 protein: CAWSGTSTASGQYF. Written as DNA, the CDR3 is TGTGCCTGGAGTGGGACCTCGACAGCGTCCGGGCAGTACTTC.

This clone showed up just once. The V gene is TRBV6-5, the J gene TRBJ1-2; a possible D gene is TRBD1 (5 bases). V gave up 8 bases and J gave up 3 bases, with 10 bases separating them. The CDR3 totals 12 residues. Germline V lookup: CDR1 MNHEY, CDR2 SVGAGI. The CDR3 DNA reads as TGTGCCAGCTCACGGGGGGACTATGGCTACACCTTC. It is translated as CASSRGDYGYTF.

This clone was picked up one time. The chain uses TRBV5-4 and TRBJ2-5; tentative D call: TRBD2 (5 bases). Looked up from germline, CDR1 is SGHNT and CDR2 is YYREEE (reference sequence). The V and J ends lost 0 bases and 6 bases respectively, with 12 bases between them. CDR3 length: 14 residues. CDR3 in amino acids: CASSLAGELKTQYF. The CDR3 bases are TGTGCCAGCAGCTTGGCCGGGGAACTGAAGACCCAGTACTTC. Full variable domain (outside the CDR3, taken from reference TRBV5-4 and TRBJ2-5): ETGVTQSPTHLIKTRGQQVTLRCSSQSGHNTVSWYQQALGQGPQFIFQYYREEENGRGNFPPRFSGLQFPNYSSELNVNALELDDSALYLCASSLAGELKTQYFGPGTRLLVL.

This clone appeared once. V usage is TRBV6-5 and J usage is TRBJ1-1; no clear D gene. Per germline, CDR1 MNHEY and CDR2 SVGAGI. Trimming cost V 0 bases and J 4 bases, with 6 bases left between them. This CDR3 spans 13 amino acids. CDR3 sequence (DNA): TGTGCCAGCAGTTACTCGGAGAGCACTGAAGCTTTCTTT. As protein: CASSYSESTEAFF.

The rearrangement links TRBV5-4 to TRBJ1-4, with D perhaps TRBD1 (5 bases). The length of the CDR3 is 15 residues. Germline V lookup: CDR1 SGHNT, CDR2 YYREEE (reference sequence). V was shortened by 4 bases and J by 8 bases, with 18 bases between the two germline ends. The CDR3 here is CASSPVPGGEEKLFF. Here the CDR3 DNA reads TGTGCCAGCAGCCCCGTCCCGGGGGGAGAAGAAAAACTGTTTTTT.

The chain couples TRBV5-1 to TRBJ1-2; TRBD1 matches at 12 bases. V shed 4 bases, J shed 8 bases, and the junction held 6 bases outside the gene matches. Germline assignment: CDR1 SGHRS and CDR2 YFSETQ. The CDR3 has 14 residues. CDR3 region: CASSRGDRGHGYTF. The CDR3 DNA follows: TGCGCCAGCAGCCGTGGGGACAGGGGGCACGGCTACACCTTC.

This chain connects TRBV5-1 to TRBJ2-3; 9 bases map to TRBD1. The CDR3 consists of 14 residues. The V gene end was trimmed by 4 bases and the J gene end by 8 bases; junction bases not matched to a gene: 8. Germline CDR1 reads SGHRS; CDR2 reads YFSETQ. CDR3: CASSPGQGGVTQYF. DNA for the CDR3: TGCGCCAGCAGCCCGGGACAGGGAGGTGTTACGCAGTATTTT.

Turning to this clone: In the same sample, other DNA sequences code for this CDR3. The rearrangement uses TRBV9 and TRBJ2-7; TRBD1 agrees at 11 bases. Losses at the gene ends were 4 bases for V and 4 bases for J; bases not matched to a gene: 4. Germline assignment: CDR1 SGDLS and CDR2 YYNGEE. The CDR3 is 14 amino acids. The CDR3 region has the DNA TGTGCCAGCAGCCCCGGACAGGGGGCTTACGAGCAGTACTTC. This codes for CASSPGQGAYEQYF. The full variable domain, rest sourced from reference TRBV9 and TRBJ2-7, is DSGVTQTPKHLITATGQRVTLRCSPRSGDLSVYWYQQSLDQGLQFLIQYYNGEERAKGNILERFSAQQFPDLHSELNLSSLELGDSALYFCASSPGQGAYEQYFGPGTRLTVT.

The table lists this clone with a few counts. The chain uses TRBV7-2 and TRBJ1-6, with 7 bases identical to TRBD1. This CDR3 is 15 amino acids long. Germline CDR1 and CDR2: SGHTA and FQGNSA. With 5 bases clipped from V and 10 bases from J, the junction kept 11 bases outside the gene matches. The CDR3 DNA sequence: TGTGCCAGCAGCATAAATACAGGGGTTGGATCACCCCTCCACTTT. This encodes CASSINTGVGSPLHF.

The rearrangement uses TRBV7-9 and TRBJ1-5, with D maybe TRBD1 (6 bases). The germline V gene encodes CDR1 SEHNR and CDR2 FQNEAQ (reference sequence). There are 14 residues in the CDR3. V was shortened by 5 bases and J by 4 bases, with 12 bases between the two germline ends. The DNA of the CDR3 is TGTGCCAGCAGCCTCGGACAGCCAAATCAGCCCCAGCATTTT. This encodes CASSLGQPNQPQHF.

The chain employs TRBV11-2 and TRBJ2-5; 11 nucleotides align to TRBD2. After removal of 1 base from V and 1 base from J, the junction contained 5 bases not matched to a gene. The CDR3 is made up of 17 amino acids. The germline CDR1 and CDR2 sequences are SGHAT and FQNNGV. The CDR3 DNA is TGTGCCAGCAGCTTAGCCCTCGGACTAGCGGGCCAAGAGACCCAGTACTTC. Encoded protein: CASSLALGLAGQETQYF.

The chain is built from TRBV7-2 and TRBJ1-2; 8 bases line up with TRBD1. J gave up 8 bases and V 5 bases, and 13 bases lay outside the gene matches. The CDR3 spans 15 residues. The germline gives CDR1 SGHTA, CDR2 FQGNSA. The CDR3 nucleotides are TGTGCCAGCAGCCCAGGGCGGCAGGGGGCGCAAGGCTACACCTTC. As protein: CASSPGRQGAQGYTF.

The chain has TRBV11-2 and TRBJ2-7; D gene unclear. This CDR3 is built from 12 residues. Germline CDR1 and CDR2: SGHAT and FQNNGV. V lost 4 bases and J 3 bases, leaving 7 bases between the germline ends. The CDR3 loop is CASSSLSYEQYF. The CDR3 DNA follows: TGTGCCAGCAGCTCCCTCAGCTACGAGCAGTACTTC.

The V call is TRBV14, the J call TRBJ2-1; D is possibly TRBD1 (6 bases). This CDR3 has 13 amino acids. CDR1 is SGHDN and CDR2 is FVKESK in the germline V gene. Trimming pared 5 bases from V and 7 bases from J, leaving 12 bases between. CDR3 protein: CASSLSRGNEQFF. For the CDR3, the DNA is TGTGCCAGCAGCTTATCGAGGGGGAATGAGCAGTTCTTC.

This chain connects TRBV7-6 to TRBJ1-1; possibly TRBD1 for D (5 bases). The CDR3 covers 15 residues. Trimming removed 2 bases from V and 1 base from J, with 11 bases in between. CDR1 and CDR2 (germline): SGHVS, FNYEAQ. The CDR3, as DNA: TGTGCCAGCAGCTTAAACCAGGGCGGGAACACTGAAGCTTTCTTT. Translated: CASSLNQGGNTEAFF.

This clone was found a few times. The rearrangement links TRBV7-6 to TRBJ1-1, with TRBD1 matching 7 bases. CDR3 length equals 15 residues. The V gene's germline CDR1 is SGHVS and CDR2 FNYEAQ. V trimming: 5 bases; J trimming: 0 bases; junction bases outside the gene matches: 6. CDR3 DNA: TGTGCCAGCAGCCCGAGACAGGGTGTGAACACTGAAGCTTTCTTT. Translating gives CASSPRQGVNTEAFF.

V usage is TRBV4-2 and J usage is TRBJ2-1; 7 nucleotides align to TRBD1. Germline V gene sequence: CDR1 LGHNA, CDR2 YNFKEQ. The CDR3 has 17 residues. V lost 0 bases and J lost 0; bases outside the gene matches: 5. The DNA of the CDR3 is TGTGCCAGCAGCCAAGATGGATACAGGGGCTCCTACAATGAGCAGTTCTTC. Residues: CASSQDGYRGSYNEQFF.

CDR3 coding DNA: TGTGCCTGGAGTGGAGCGGGGCTCTACAATGAGCAGTTCTTC. Amino acid sequence: CAWSGAGLYNEQFF. The chain uses TRBV30 and TRBJ2-1, with 7 bases identical to TRBD2. This CDR3 is built from 14 residues. Germline loops: CDR1 GTSNPN, CDR2 SVGIG (reference sequence). V was pared by 1 base and J by 3 bases, with 3 bases of the junction left unmatched.

This chain uses TRBV11-2 with TRBJ2-3; 7 bases map to TRBD2. This CDR3 comprises 12 residues. J lost 10 bases, V lost 8 bases, and 9 bases had no gene match. Germline CDR1 reads SGHAT; CDR2 reads FQNNGV. CDR3 residues: CASRSSGWSQYF. DNA for the CDR3: TGTGCCAGCCGATCTAGCGGTTGGTCGCAGTATTTT.

This clone was counted once. This chain uses TRBV4-3 with TRBJ2-3; 10 positions agree with TRBD2. Trimming cost V 1 base and J 0 bases; bases outside gene matches: 7. The CDR3 is made up of 18 amino acids. Germline CDR1 is LGHNA and CDR2 is YSLEER. In DNA form, the CDR3 reads TGCGCCAGCAGCCAAGCCTCTGCAGCGGGGGGGAGCACAGATACGCAGTATTTT. Its protein is CASSQASAAGGSTDTQYF.

The rearrangement uses TRBV21-1 and TRBJ2-3; no DNA check was done on the table's D call, TRBD1. TRBV21-1 is tagged as a pseudogene. The CDR3 extends over 15 amino acids. In DNA form, the CDR3 reads TGTGCCAGCAGCAAAGCTTTCCGCCGGGACAGGCGGCAGTATTTT. Protein sequence: CASSKAFRRDRRQYF.

The chain recombines TRBV12-5 with TRBJ2-5, with D possibly TRBD1 on 5 matching bases. Germline V gene sequence: CDR1 LGHNT, CDR2 FRNRAP. CDR3 length equals 15 residues. V lost 1 base and J 0 bases, leaving 9 bases between the germline ends. CDR3 nucleotides: TGTGCTAGTGGTTTGGGACAGCCCTACCAAGAGACCCAGTACTTC. Its translation: CASGLGQPYQETQYF.

The rearrangement joins TRBV19 to TRBJ1-1; 8 bases fit TRBD1. This CDR3 contains 13 residues. CDR1 and CDR2 (germline): LNHDA, SQIVND (reference sequence). V trimming: 5 bases; J trimming: 3 bases; junction bases outside the gene matches: 2. This CDR3 reads CASSDRGDTEAFF. Here the CDR3 DNA reads TGTGCCAGTAGTGACAGGGGAGACACTGAAGCTTTCTTT.

This clone was counted a few times. The chain carries TRBV9 and TRBJ2-1; D may be TRBD1 (5 bases). This CDR3 has 15 amino acids. Trimming removed 1 base at V and 7 bases at J, with 15 bases between. Germline CDR1 SGDLS, CDR2 YYNGEE. This CDR3 is CASSVKGPSSNEQFF. The CDR3 DNA sequence: TGTGCCAGCAGCGTAAAGGGGCCCTCCTCAAATGAGCAGTTCTTC.